The clone carrying this TCR beta chain was recorded many times. Preparation of the TCRbeta library used unique molecular identifiers. One entry per CDR3 protein results from TCRdb running MiXCR on the PCR reads. Among 200,000 to 250,000 distinct CDR3 sequences listed, 5.5% to 7% were seen once. The CDR3 totals 16 residues. CDR1 is MNHEY and CDR2 is SVGEGT in the germline V gene. The V segment lost 0 bases and the J segment 5 bases; nucleotides outside the gene matches: 6. The data originate from a study of T-cell reconstitution after alpha-beta-depleted transplantation in children. This sequence was found in a boy aged 2 to 9 with acute lymphoblastic leukemia, due to receive a stem cell transplant. This sample comprised PBMCs, obtained before TCRalphabeta/CD19-depleted stem cell transplant. The genes are TRBV6-2 or TRBV6-3 and TRBJ2-5; TRBD2 matches 10 bases. The CDR3 region has the DNA TGTGCCAGCAGTTACTCGATAGCGGGAGGTTTGGAGACCCAGTACTTC. Its protein is CASSYSIAGGLETQYF.